Presented here are 24 T cell receptor beta chains from one specimen sequenced in a study of blood T cell repertoires in COVID-19. Using immunoSEQ multiplex PCR, the repertoire was profiled, and TCRdb retains in-frame clones only, with some absent. The sample lists around 330,000 clones, about 91% occurring once. Sequenced sample: PBMCs or T cells enriched from blood (not recorded which). Receptor source: a woman between 40 and 55 years old who had recovered from COVID-19.

The rearrangement links TRBV19 to TRBJ2-1; 11 bases match TRBD2. The CDR3 runs to 15 residues. Losses at the gene ends were 1 base for V and 8 bases for J; bases not matched to a gene: 4. Germline values: CDR1 LNHDA, CDR2 SQIVND (reference sequence). The CDR3 sequence is CASSIVASGGYEQFF. DNA for the CDR3: TGTGCCAGTAGTATAGTGGCTAGCGGGGGGTATGAGCAGTTCTTC. The whole variable domain, filled in from reference TRBV19 and TRBJ2-1, reads DGGITQSPKYLFRKEGQNVTLSCEQNLNHDAMYWYRQDPGQGLRLIYYSQIVNDFQKGDIAEGYSVSREKKESFPLTVTSAQKNPTAFYLCASSIVASGGYEQFFGPGTRLTVL.

Only one count was recorded for this clone. This chain joins TRBV4-3 and TRBJ1-2, with D unclear. CDR1 LGHNA and CDR2 YSLEER come from the germline V gene. V was cut by 2 bases and J by 7 bases, with 14 bases left in between. The CDR3 totals 14 residues. The CDR3 coding sequence is TGCGCCAGCAGCCAATCCGTAAGCCCCGGTGGCTACACCTTC. Amino acid sequence: CASSQSVSPGGYTF.

This chain links TRBV30 with TRBJ1-2, with TRBD1 matching 10 bases. V shed 0 bases and J 6 bases; nucleotides not matched to a gene: 13. Per the germline V gene, CDR1 is GTSNPN and CDR2 is SVGIG (reference sequence). The CDR3 consists of 17 residues. CDR3 residues: CAWSVKRTGGGKDGYTF. Here the CDR3 DNA reads TGTGCCTGGAGTGTAAAGAGGACAGGGGGGGGAAAGGATGGCTACACCTTC. The variable domain in full, completed from reference TRBV30 and TRBJ1-2, reads SQTIHQWPATLVQPVGSPLSLECTVEGTSNPNLYWYRQAAGRGLQLLFYSVGIGQISSEVPQNLSASRPQDRQFILSSKKLLLSDSGFYLCAWSVKRTGGGKDGYTFGSGTRLTVV.

The CDR3 nucleotides are TGTGCCAGCAGCTTAAGGGTAGCGGCCTTCTACGAGCAGTACTTC. Translation: CASSLRVAAFYEQYF. This chain links TRBV7-3 with TRBJ2-7; D might be TRBD2 (6 bases). The germline CDR1 and CDR2 sequences are SGHTA and FQGTGA. Deletions cut 1 base from V and 3 bases from J, with 13 bases between. The CDR3 consists of 15 residues.

This clone was counted once. V usage is TRBV9 and J usage is TRBJ1-2; 7 bases map to TRBD1. Germline V gene lookup returns CDR1 SGDLS and CDR2 YYNGEE. The ends lost 6 bases at V and 4 bases at J; junction bases unmatched: 9. The CDR3 spans 14 residues. The CDR3 here is CASKRAGGSYGYTF. CDR3 bases: TGTGCCAGCAAGAGGGCAGGGGGTTCCTATGGCTACACCTTC.

This CDR3 reads CASSLSWGANYGYTF. DNA of the CDR3: TGTGCCAGCAGCTTATCTTGGGGAGCTAACTATGGCTACACCTTC. The chain uses TRBV11-1 and TRBJ1-2; D is ambiguous. The CDR3 sequence is 15 residues long. V was cut by 2 bases and J by 0 bases, with 10 bases left in between. Germline V gives CDR1 SGHAT, CDR2 FQDESV (reference sequence).

The V and J genes are TRBV19 and TRBJ1-5; TRBD1 agrees at 10 bases. Trimming removed 5 bases from V and 6 bases from J; junction bases left unmatched: 10. CDR3 size: 16 residues. Germline lookup yields CDR1 LNHDA and CDR2 SQIVND (reference sequence). The CDR3 sequence: CASSDPTGGGGQPQHF. In DNA, the CDR3 is TGTGCCAGTAGTGACCCGACAGGGGGCGGAGGTCAGCCCCAGCATTTT.

The CDR3: CASSFDGGNEKLFF. In DNA form, the CDR3 reads TGTGCCAGCAGCTTTGATGGGGGCAATGAAAAACTGTTTTTT. The chain carries TRBV7-2 and TRBJ1-4; TRBD1 might be the D (6 bases). Deletions cut 3 bases from V and 5 bases from J, with 10 bases between. Germline V gene lookup returns CDR1 SGHTA and CDR2 FQGNSA. CDR3 length: 14 residues. The variable domain in full, completed from reference TRBV7-2 and TRBJ1-4, reads GAGVSQSPSNKVTEKGKDVELRCDPISGHTALYWYRQSLGQGLEFLIYFQGNSAPDKSGLPSDRFSAERTGGSVSTLTIQRTQQEDSAVYLCASSFDGGNEKLFFGSGTQLSVL.

In nucleotides, the CDR3 is TGTGCCACCAGTGACCCGACAGGGGAAAACTACAATGAGCAGTTCTTC. Translated, it gives CATSDPTGENYNEQFF. The gene calls are TRBV24-1 and TRBJ2-1; 8 bases fit TRBD1. The CDR3 is 16 amino acids. V gave up 4 bases and J gave up 3 bases; unmatched junction bases: 7. Per the germline V gene, CDR1 is KGHDR and CDR2 is SFDVKD.

J is TRBJ2-2 and V is TRBV24-1, with 11 bases that match TRBD1. Trimming at V came to 4 bases and at J to 8 bases, leaving 8 bases not matched to a gene. This CDR3 spans 16 amino acids. Germline V gene sequence: CDR1 KGHDR, CDR2 SFDVKD. CDR3 sequence (DNA): TGTGCCACCAGTGACGGGACAGGGGGTTTGGTAGGGGAGCTGTTTTTT. Protein product: CATSDGTGGLVGELFF.

As concerns this clone: The same CDR3 is also encoded by other DNA sequences in this sample. V is TRBV19 and J is TRBJ1-1; 8 nucleotides line up with TRBD1. The germline CDR1 and CDR2 sequences are LNHDA and SQIVND (reference sequence). J was trimmed by 6 bases and V by 5 bases; bases with no gene match: 5. CDR3 size: 13 residues. DNA for the CDR3: TGTGCCAGTAGTGTCACAGGGGGAGCTGAAGCTTTCTTT. This codes for CASSVTGGAEAFF.

This chain connects TRBV5-6 to TRBJ1-1; the match to TRBD1 covers 9 bases. Trimming cost V 3 bases and J 4 bases; bases outside gene matches: 10. Germline V gene lookup returns CDR1 SGHDT and CDR2 YYEEEE. The CDR3 runs 16 residues. CDR3: CASSSGTGGRGTEAFF. In DNA form, the CDR3 reads TGTGCCAGCAGCTCCGGAACAGGGGGCAGAGGCACTGAAGCTTTCTTT.

This chain links TRBV9 with TRBJ1-6; 9 bases line up with TRBD1. This CDR3 is built from 14 residues. The trim removed 3 bases at V and 9 bases at J, leaving 4 bases unmatched. Germline lookup yields CDR1 SGDLS and CDR2 YYNGEE. CDR3 in DNA: TGTGCCAGCAGCGGGGACAGGGACGGTTCACCCCTCCACTTT. It codes for CASSGDRDGSPLHF.

The chain has TRBV24-1 and TRBJ2-2; 8 nucleotides match TRBD1. The V gene end was trimmed by 9 bases and the J gene end by 5 bases; junction bases not matched to a gene: 10. The V gene's germline CDR1 is KGHDR and CDR2 SFDVKD. The CDR3 covers 15 residues. This CDR3 is CATLGQGGTTGELFF. As DNA, the CDR3 is TGTGCCACCCTAGGACAGGGAGGTACGACCGGGGAGCTGTTTTTT.

This chain connects TRBV19 to TRBJ2-1, with TRBD2 identical over 10 bases. The CDR3 contains 15 residues. Germline values: CDR1 LNHDA, CDR2 SQIVND (reference sequence). The J segment lost 8 bases and the V segment lost 0 bases, leaving 4 bases of the junction unmatched. Here the CDR3 reads CASSIDLAGVYEQFF. The CDR3 region has the DNA TGTGCCAGTAGTATAGACCTAGCGGGAGTCTATGAGCAGTTCTTC.

The chain carries TRBV19 and TRBJ2-2, with 9 bases matching TRBD2. In germline, CDR1 is LNHDA, CDR2 SQIVND (reference sequence). The V and J ends lost 6 bases and 5 bases, in that order; junction bases with no gene match: 7. The CDR3 spans 15 residues. The CDR3 DNA is TGTGCCAGTAGGGATAGCGGGAGTGTAACCGGGGAGCTGTTTTTT. Amino acids: CASRDSGSVTGELFF.

For the CDR3, the DNA is TGTGCCAGCAGCCCGCTGTGGGGGACACAAGAGACCCAGTACTTC. Its protein product is CASSPLWGTQETQYF. V is TRBV27 and J is TRBJ2-5; TRBD1 is a possible D gene (6 bases). V was trimmed by 6 bases and J by 2 bases, leaving 16 bases between them. The CDR3 is made up of 15 amino acids. Germline CDR1 reads MNHEY; CDR2 reads SMNVEV (reference sequence).

About this clone: Additional DNA sequences in this sample encode the identical CDR3. V gene TRBV7-3 combines with J gene TRBJ2-7; 7 bases are shared with TRBD2. Unmatched junction bases numbered 1, after V lost 2 bases and J lost 3 bases. CDR1 and CDR2 (germline): SGHTA, FQGTGA. This CDR3 has 13 residues. CDR3 sequence: CASSLSGGYEQYF. CDR3 DNA sequence: TGTGCCAGCAGCTTATCGGGGGGCTACGAGCAGTACTTC.

The chain carries TRBV5-1 and TRBJ1-1; no clear D gene. Germline V gene data show CDR1 as SGHRS and CDR2 as YFSETQ. The V end was cut by 5 bases, the J end by 4 bases, with 15 bases between. The CDR3 loop spans 14 amino acids. The CDR3 nucleotides read TGCGCCAGCAGAGACATCGCCTCCAGCACTGAAGCTTTCTTT. Protein sequence: CASRDIASSTEAFF.

This chain links TRBV7-2 with TRBJ2-7; 7 nucleotides line up with TRBD1. CDR3 size: 14 residues. V shed 0 bases, J shed 5 bases, and the junction held 4 bases outside the gene matches. The germline CDR1 and CDR2 sequences are SGHTA and FQGNSA. The CDR3 DNA sequence: TGTGCCAGCAGCTTAGCGGGGACAGCCAACGAGCAGTACTTC. Protein sequence: CASSLAGTANEQYF.

V is TRBV25-1 and J is TRBJ2-3; the match to TRBD2 covers 9 bases. V lost 0 bases and J lost 4; bases outside the gene matches: 11. Germline V gives CDR1 MGHDK, CDR2 SYGVNS. The CDR3 runs to 18 residues. The CDR3 nucleotides read TGTGCCAGCAGTGAATATGTCGGAGGGGCTAGCGGGGCAGATACGCAGTATTTT. Translating gives CASSEYVGGASGADTQYF.

The chain carries TRBV19 and TRBJ1-5; D is possibly TRBD1 (5 bases). V gave up 5 bases and J gave up 6 bases, with 20 bases separating them. Germline V gives CDR1 LNHDA, CDR2 SQIVND (reference sequence). There are 16 residues in the CDR3. The CDR3 reads CASSPQERRPGQPQHF. CDR3 DNA: TGTGCCAGTAGTCCACAGGAAAGAAGGCCAGGTCAGCCCCAGCATTTT.

The J gene is TRBJ2-1, the V gene TRBV2, with 9 bases matching TRBD2. Trimming at V came to 3 bases and at J to 6 bases, leaving 6 bases not matched to a gene. Looked up from germline, CDR1 is SNHLY and CDR2 is FYNNEI. The CDR3 totals 15 residues. CDR3 loop: CASSDAGGPGNEQFF. CDR3 nucleotide sequence: TGTGCCAGCAGTGACGCGGGGGGGCCTGGCAATGAGCAGTTCTTC.

The V and J genes are TRBV6-5 and TRBJ2-3, with a tentative D call TRBD2 (6 bases). This CDR3 contains 13 residues. Trimming stripped 11 bases from V and 2 bases from J, with 14 bases between. From germline, CDR1 is MNHEY and CDR2 SVGAGI. The CDR3 is CAAAGLNTDTQYF. The CDR3, as DNA: TGTGCCGCCGCAGGACTAAACACAGATACGCAGTATTTT.